This TCR beta chain was obtained from a study of cytomegalovirus exposure and HLA in healthy donors. Assay used: immunoSEQ multiplex PCR; TCRdb lists only in-frame clones, some missing. The top ten clones hold 0.95% to 1.3% of a sample with about 130,000 clones, roughly nine tenths of them seen once. The sequenced material came from PBMCs. This TCR derives from a woman under 30 in good health and CMV-seronegative.

Written as DNA, the CDR3 is TGTGCCAGCAGTTTATTCCAGGGGTGGGCTGAAGCTTTCTTT. This encodes CASSLFQGWAEAFF. The chain has TRBV28 and TRBJ1-1, with D possibly being TRBD1 (6 bases). This CDR3 has 14 amino acids. Germline V gene lookup returns CDR1 MDHEN and CDR2 SYDVKM. The V end lost 1 base, the J end lost 6 bases, and 12 bases lay between the germline ends. Drawing the rest from reference TRBV28 and TRBJ1-1, the complete variable domain is DVKVTQSSRYLVKRTGEKVFLECVQDMDHENMFWYRQDPGLGLRLIYFSYDVKMKEKGDIPEGYSVSREKKERFSLILESASTNQTSMYLCASSLFQGWAEAFFGQGTRLTVV.